These 22 T cell receptor beta chains originate from one sample sequenced in a study of blood T cell repertoires in COVID-19. TCRdb keeps only in-frame clones here, not all; method: immunoSEQ multiplex PCR. The sample carries 200,000 to 300,000 clones, around 87% recorded once. The specimen was peripheral blood. The receptors stem from a woman aged 45-59 years with acute or convalescent COVID-19.

The CDR3 DNA follows: TGTGCCAGCAGCTTGACGGTGGGGGCTTCTTATGAAAAACTGTTTTTT. It yields the protein CASSLTVGASYEKLFF. The gene calls are TRBV5-8 and TRBJ1-4; TRBD1 is a possible D gene (6 bases). CDR1 SGHTS and CDR2 YDEGEE come from the germline V gene. The CDR3 is 16 amino acids. The V gene lost 1 base and the J gene lost 6 bases, with 16 bases spanning the gap.

The chain employs TRBV5-1 and TRBJ1-1; TRBD1 matches at 9 bases. CDR3 length: 14 residues. After removal of 2 bases from V and 3 bases from J, the junction contained 2 bases not matched to a gene. Germline values: CDR1 SGHRS, CDR2 YFSETQ. The CDR3 DNA follows: TGCGCCAGCAGCTTCCGGGACAGGGACACTGAAGCTTTCTTT. It translates to CASSFRDRDTEAFF.

The chain carries TRBV28 and TRBJ2-7; possible D gene TRBD2, 6 bases. The germline V gene encodes CDR1 MDHEN and CDR2 SYDVKM. This CDR3 is built from 12 residues. V dropped 2 bases and J dropped 6 bases, with 8 bases sitting between them. CDR3 sequence: CASSLLAREQYF. The CDR3 nucleotides are TGTGCCAGCAGTTTACTAGCGCGCGAGCAGTACTTC.

This chain connects TRBV2 to TRBJ1-4; 8 nucleotides match TRBD1. Looked up from germline, CDR1 is SNHLY and CDR2 is FYNNEI. J lost 7 bases, V lost 1 base, and 5 bases had no gene match. The CDR3 has 15 amino acids. In DNA form, the CDR3 reads TGTGCCAGCAGTGAAGGGGGACAGGCGGGTGAAAAACTGTTTTTT. Translated, it gives CASSEGGQAGEKLFF. Combining the CDR3 with reference TRBV2 and TRBJ1-4 gives the whole variable domain EPEVTQTPSHQVTQMGQEVILRCVPISNHLYFYWYRQILGQKVEFLVSFYNNEISEKSEIFDDQFSVERPDGSNFTLKIRSTKLEDSAMYFCASSEGGQAGEKLFFGSGTQLSVL.

The rearrangement joins TRBV2 to TRBJ1-2; the D gene is possibly TRBD1 (6 bases). The CDR3 totals 13 residues. With 6 bases removed from V and 8 bases from J, the gap between germline ends came to 16 bases. CDR1 and CDR2 from the germline V gene are SNHLY and FYNNEI. This chain's CDR3 is CASRDWGRRGYTF. CDR3 nucleotide sequence: TGTGCCAGCAGGGATTGGGGGCGCCGGGGCTACACCTTC.

The J gene is TRBJ1-1, the V gene TRBV9; D unclear. This CDR3 spans 15 amino acids. CDR1 and CDR2 (germline): SGDLS, YYNGEE. V shed 3 bases and J shed 0 bases, with 12 bases lying between them. In nucleotides, the CDR3 is TGTGCCAGCAGCGCTTCTAACCCTATGAACACTGAAGCTTTCTTT. As protein: CASSASNPMNTEAFF.

The rearrangement uses TRBV6-2 or TRBV6-3 and TRBJ2-5; 12 nucleotides match TRBD2. The CDR3 covers 17 residues. Germline values: CDR1 MNHEY, CDR2 SVGEGT. With V trimmed by 6 bases and J by 4 bases, 12 bases remained unmatched. The CDR3: CASSQGLAGGPAETQYF. The CDR3 DNA reads TGTGCCAGCAGCCAGGGGCTAGCGGGGGGGCCAGCAGAGACCCAGTACTTC.

The chain is built from TRBV6-5 and TRBJ1-2; 7 bases fit TRBD1. Germline CDR1 is MNHEY and CDR2 is SVGAGI. V was clipped by 5 bases and J by 3 bases; unmatched bases: 6. CDR3 length equals 14 residues. This CDR3 is CASSPTGLHYGYTF. The CDR3 bases are TGTGCCAGCAGTCCGACAGGGCTCCACTATGGCTACACCTTC.

The chain has TRBV3-1 (or the pseudogene TRBV3-2) and TRBJ1-2, with D hard to call. This CDR3 has 17 amino acids. V lost 1 base to trimming and J lost 8 bases, with 23 bases between them. Germline-derived CDR1 and CDR2 are LGHDT and YNNKEL (reference sequence). Written as DNA, the CDR3 is TGTGCCAGCAGCCAAGGGTTCCCCGAAGTAGTTAGCCACGGCTACACCTTC. Amino acids: CASSQGFPEVVSHGYTF.

DNA for the CDR3: TGTGCCAGCAGCTTCACAGGGTTTGAGCAGTACTTC. Protein product: CASSFTGFEQYF. V usage is TRBV7-9 and J usage is TRBJ2-7; D is perhaps TRBD1 (6 bases). Trimming took off 3 bases at V and 7 bases at J, with 10 bases between the two ends. CDR3 length: 12 amino acids. Per germline, CDR1 SEHNR and CDR2 FQNEAQ (reference sequence).

This clone was counted once. The rearrangement links TRBV27 to TRBJ2-7; D is unresolved. The CDR3 runs 13 residues. CDR1 and CDR2 (germline): MNHEY, SMNVEV (reference sequence). V was clipped by 2 bases and J by 3 bases, with 8 bases between them. The CDR3 region has the DNA TGTGCCAGCAGTTTAATGGTCTACTACGAGCAGTACTTC. This gives the protein CASSLMVYYEQYF.

The V and J genes are TRBV5-1 and TRBJ2-7; TRBD1 matches at 7 bases. The CDR3 spans 13 residues. The trim removed 4 bases at V and 4 bases at J, leaving 5 bases unmatched. The germline V gene has CDR1 SGHRS and CDR2 YFSETQ. The CDR3 spells CASSPGQDYEQYF. The DNA for the CDR3 is TGCGCCAGCAGCCCCGGACAGGATTACGAGCAGTACTTC.

This chain joins TRBV19 and TRBJ1-1, with D possibly matching TRBD1 (5 bases). This CDR3 has 14 amino acids. V was clipped by 3 bases and J by 7 bases, with 15 bases between them. Germline CDR1 is LNHDA and CDR2 is SQIVND (reference sequence). The CDR3 sequence: CASSMAGGKGEAFF. Written as DNA, the CDR3 is TGTGCCAGTAGTATGGCCGGGGGAAAGGGTGAAGCTTTCTTT.

This chain connects TRBV6-5 to TRBJ1-2; 10 bases match TRBD1. Losses at the gene ends were 7 bases for V and 8 bases for J; bases not matched to a gene: 4. Germline V gene lookup returns CDR1 MNHEY and CDR2 SVGAGI. The CDR3 is 12 residues long. In DNA, the CDR3 is TGTGCCAGCAAGGGACAGGGGCTCGGCTACACCTTC. Its translation is CASKGQGLGYTF.

The chain carries TRBV6-2 or TRBV6-3 and TRBJ1-6; no reliable D call. This CDR3 has 11 amino acids. Germline V gene data show CDR1 as MNHEY and CDR2 as SVGEGT. Trimming took 5 bases from V and 7 from J, leaving 3 bases between them. The CDR3: CASSQNSPLHF. CDR3 DNA sequence: TGTGCCAGCAGTCAGAATTCACCCCTCCACTTT.

The J gene is TRBJ2-5, the V gene TRBV7-9; 13 bases map to TRBD2. This CDR3 is 15 amino acids long. V shed 5 bases and J 5 bases; nucleotides not matched to a gene: 5. Germline CDR1 and CDR2: SEHNR and FQNEAQ (reference sequence). The CDR3, as DNA: TGTGCCAGCAGCGCAACTAGCGGGAGGGGCGAGACCCAGTACTTC. Translating gives CASSATSGRGETQYF.

CDR3 protein: CASGGSGRALSEQYF. DNA for the CDR3: TGTGCCAGCGGGGGTAGCGGGAGGGCCTTGAGTGAGCAGTACTTC. The rearrangement uses TRBV2 and TRBJ2-7; 11 nucleotides line up with TRBD2. Germline CDR1 reads SNHLY; CDR2 reads FYNNEI. The CDR3 loop spans 15 amino acids. Trimming cost V 8 bases and J 7 bases; bases outside gene matches: 13.

The chain joins TRBV29-1 to TRBJ2-2; 7 bases are a match to TRBD1. Germline CDR1 reads SQVTM; CDR2 reads ANQGSEA. The trim removed 3 bases at V and 4 bases at J, leaving 5 bases unmatched. The CDR3 extends over 14 amino acids. CDR3 coding DNA: TGCAGCGTTGACTGGGACAGCGCCACCGGGGAGCTGTTTTTT. This gives the protein CSVDWDSATGELFF.

The rearrangement uses TRBV18 and TRBJ1-1; 8 nucleotides align to TRBD1. The CDR3 extends over 15 amino acids. Germline values: CDR1 KGHSH, CDR2 LQKENI. V lost 5 bases and J lost 4; bases outside the gene matches: 9. CDR3 amino acids: CASSERQGRATEAFF. In DNA form, the CDR3 reads TGTGCCAGCTCAGAGCGACAGGGGAGGGCCACTGAAGCTTTCTTT.

The chain couples TRBV27 to TRBJ1-5; D possibly corresponds to TRBD1 (5 bases). Trimming stripped 4 bases from V and 5 bases from J, with 9 bases between. This CDR3 contains 13 residues. Germline V CDR1 and CDR2: MNHEY, SMNVEV (reference sequence). CDR3 sequence reads: CASSSRGHQPQHF. The CDR3 DNA reads TGTGCCAGCAGTTCAAGGGGCCATCAGCCCCAGCATTTT.

This chain joins TRBV14 and TRBJ1-1; D ambiguous. The V end lost 4 bases, the J end lost 2 bases, and 17 bases lay between the germline ends. Germline CDR1 and CDR2: SGHDN and FVKESK. This CDR3 spans 16 amino acids. CDR3 nucleotides: TGTGCCAGCAGCCGCTGGGAGTTCGCAGGAAACACTGAAGCTTTCTTT. Protein product: CASSRWEFAGNTEAFF.

The J gene is TRBJ2-1, the V gene TRBV7-3, with 13 bases matching TRBD2. The CDR3 is made up of 15 amino acids. V dropped 5 bases and J dropped 4; count of bases not matched to a gene: 2. Germline CDR1 is SGHTA and CDR2 is FQGTGA. The CDR3 protein is CASSPGLAGYNEQFF. For the CDR3, the DNA is TGTGCCAGCAGCCCGGGACTAGCGGGGTACAATGAGCAGTTCTTC.